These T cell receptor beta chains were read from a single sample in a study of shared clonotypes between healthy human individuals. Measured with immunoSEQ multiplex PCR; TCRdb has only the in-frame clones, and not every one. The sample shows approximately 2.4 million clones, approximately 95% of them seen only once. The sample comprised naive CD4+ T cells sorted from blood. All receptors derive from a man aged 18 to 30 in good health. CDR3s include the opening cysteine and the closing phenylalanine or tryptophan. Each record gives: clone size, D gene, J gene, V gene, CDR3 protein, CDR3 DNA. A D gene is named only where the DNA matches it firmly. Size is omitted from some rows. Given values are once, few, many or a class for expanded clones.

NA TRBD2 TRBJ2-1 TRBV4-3 CASSQELAGGLVYNEQFF TGCGCCAGCAGCCAAGAACTAGCGGGAGGGCTTGTCTACAATGAGCAGTTCTTC
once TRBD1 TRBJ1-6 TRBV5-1 CASSLEVAGGNSPLHF TGCGCCAGCAGCTTGGAGGTGGCAGGGGGCAATTCACCCCTCCACTTT
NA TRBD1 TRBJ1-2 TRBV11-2 CASRAGGAWIGNYGYTF TGTGCCAGCAGGGCAGGGGGCGCCTGGATTGGAAACTATGGCTACACCTTC
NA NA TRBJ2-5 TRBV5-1 CASSQGLQETQYF TGCGCCAGCAGCCAGGGTCTCCAAGAGACCCAGTACTTC
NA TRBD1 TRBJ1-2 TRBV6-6 CASSQTGGGGYTF TGTGCCAGCAGCCAGACAGGGGGCGGTGGCTACACCTTC
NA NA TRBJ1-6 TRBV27 CASSPVDLRPLHF TGTGCCAGCAGTCCCGTCGACCTGCGACCCCTCCACTTT
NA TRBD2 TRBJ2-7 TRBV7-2 CASSPRTSGMLYEQYF TGTGCCAGCAGCCCACGAACTAGCGGGATGTTGTACGAGCAGTACTTC
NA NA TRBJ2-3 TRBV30 CAWSWMEDTQYF TGTGCCTGGAGTTGGATGGAAGATACGCAGTATTTT
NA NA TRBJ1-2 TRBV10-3 CAIRGAGYYGYTF TGTGCCATCAGAGGGGCCGGGTACTATGGCTACACCTTC
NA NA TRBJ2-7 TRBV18 CASSALYEQYF TGTGCCAGCTCCGCCCTTTACGAGCAGTACTTC
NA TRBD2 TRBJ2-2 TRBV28 CASSLGGLAGITGELFF TGTGCCAGCAGTTTAGGAGGACTAGCGGGGATCACCGGGGAGCTGTTTTTT
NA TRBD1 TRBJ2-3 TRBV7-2 CASSPDRYTDTQYF TGTGCCAGCAGTCCGGACAGGTACACAGATACGCAGTATTTT
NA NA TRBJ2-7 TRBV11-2 CASSFFPSITYEQYF TGTGCCAGCAGCTTTTTTCCCAGCATAACCTACGAGCAGTACTTC
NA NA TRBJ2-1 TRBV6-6 CASSTLNNEQFF TGTGCCAGCAGCACTCTGAACAATGAGCAGTTCTTC
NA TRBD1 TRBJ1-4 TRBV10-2 CASSGTDRVATNEKLFF TGCGCCAGCAGTGGCACCGACAGGGTTGCGACTAATGAAAAACTGTTTTTT
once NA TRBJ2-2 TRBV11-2 CASSLDWGSGELFF TGTGCCAGCAGCTTAGATTGGGGATCCGGGGAGCTGTTTTTT
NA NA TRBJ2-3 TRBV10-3 CAISEPGLTFDTDTQYF TGTGCCATCAGTGAGCCGGGACTTACCTTTGACACAGATACGCAGTATTTT
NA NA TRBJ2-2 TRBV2 CASGRGRDTGELFF TGTGCCAGCGGTAGGGGAAGGGACACCGGGGAGCTGTTTTTT
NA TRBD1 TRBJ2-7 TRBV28 CASSLGQGLYEQYF TGTGCCAGCAGTCTGGGACAGGGGCTCTACGAGCAGTACTTC
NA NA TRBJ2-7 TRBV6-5 CASSYSAGLYEQYF TGTGCCAGCAGTTACTCGGCAGGGTTGTACGAGCAGTACTTC
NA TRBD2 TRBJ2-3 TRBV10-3 CATTGGIGVTDTQYF TGTGCCACCACGGGGGGTATCGGAGTCACAGATACGCAGTATTTT
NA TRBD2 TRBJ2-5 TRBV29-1 CSARVGTSYETQYF TGCAGCGCCAGGGTTGGGACTAGCTATGAGACCCAGTACTTC
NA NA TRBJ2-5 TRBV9 CASSVVGDIQETQYF TGTGCCAGCAGCGTAGTTGGGGACATCCAAGAGACCCAGTACTTC
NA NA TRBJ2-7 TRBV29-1 CSVESNRVNEQYF TGCAGCGTTGAATCGAACAGGGTGAACGAGCAGTACTTC
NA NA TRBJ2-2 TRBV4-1 CASSRLLGPPGELFF TGCGCCAGCAGCCGACTCCTAGGACCCCCCGGGGAGCTGTTTTTT
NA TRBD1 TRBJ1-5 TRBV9 CASSVAPGQNQPQHF TGTGCCAGCAGCGTGGCACCGGGACAGAATCAGCCCCAGCATTTT
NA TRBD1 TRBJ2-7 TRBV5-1 CASSPGQSRNYEQYF TGCGCCAGCAGCCCGGGACAGTCGAGAAACTACGAGCAGTACTTC
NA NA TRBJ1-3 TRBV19 CASSIGPGNTIYF TGTGCCAGTAGTATAGGACCCGGAAACACCATATATTTT